The clone carrying this T cell receptor beta chain has only one observation. This sample is part of a study of blood T cell repertoires in COVID-19. Whole-study context: Sites in the United States, Italy and Spain provided acute and convalescent COVID-19 samples.

As processed by the authors: Amplification with reference gene primers provided the estimates of nucleated cell counts. TCRdb keeps only in-frame clones here, not all; method: immunoSEQ multiplex PCR. V and J calls and clone size are as listed in that table; D and trimming were resolved from the DNA. The sample shows about 190,000 clones, more than 70% of them seen only once. V lost 3 bases, J lost 5 bases, and 7 bases stayed unmatched. Per the germline V gene, CDR1 is DFQATT and CDR2 is SNEGSKA (reference sequence). The CDR3 is 14 amino acids. The clonotype was recovered from a woman aged 80 or over with active or convalescent COVID-19. Sequencing input: peripheral blood. V is TRBV20-1 and J is TRBJ1-2, with 9 bases lining up with TRBD1. The CDR3 is CSASVQGAGYGYTF. The CDR3 nucleotides read TGCAGTGCTAGTGTACAGGGGGCGGGGTATGGCTACACCTTC.